This T cell receptor beta chain is from a study of early T cells in non-severe SARS-CoV-2 infection. The study's findings and limits: Missing private and CD4 specificities, VDJdb matching favored anti-spike CD8 responses.

This clonotype was detected only a few times. Its antigen is not identified. Researchers attached unique molecular identifiers to individual cDNA molecules. A single record per CDR3 protein comes from TCRdb applying MiXCR to the 5' RACE reads. The profile shows some 96,000 distinct CDR3 sequences, 8% to 13% of them singletons. Sequenced here: whole blood, sampled at baseline. The TCR was taken from an adult who was a healthcare worker with PCR-confirmed SARS-CoV-2 infection or an uninfected control (not recorded which).

In nucleotides, the CDR3 is TGCGCCAGCAGCACAGGGGGCGTTGAGCAGTACTTC. It encodes CASSTGGVEQYF. The chain recombines TRBV5-1 with TRBJ2-7; 9 bases fit TRBD1. Unmatched junction bases numbered 3, after V lost 4 bases and J lost 7 bases. Germline values: CDR1 SGHRS, CDR2 YFSETQ. CDR3 size: 12 residues. The full variable domain, completed using reference TRBV5-1 and TRBJ2-7, is KAGVTQTPRYLIKTRGQQVTLSCSPISGHRSVSWYQQTPGQGLQFLFEYFSETQRNKGNFPGRFSGRQFSNSRSEMNVSTLELGDSALYLCASSTGGVEQYFGPGTRLTVT.